The sequence of this TCR beta chain was determined in a study of cytomegalovirus exposure and HLA in healthy donors. Amplification used 60 Vbeta primers and 13 Jbeta primers. Some clones are missing from TCRdb's copy, which holds only in-frame ones; the method was immunoSEQ multiplex PCR. Here the sample spans roughly 130,000 clones, roughly two thirds being singletons. This clone occurred once. The origin of this receptor is a man younger than 40 in good health and CMV-seropositive. Sequences were obtained from PBMCs.

Here the CDR3 DNA reads TGCGCCAGCAGCGCGGACAGGGCGGGTACTGAAGCTTTCTTT. Its protein is CASSADRAGTEAFF. The rearrangement joins TRBV5-1 to TRBJ1-1; 8 positions match TRBD1. Germline V gene lookup returns CDR1 SGHRS and CDR2 YFSETQ. With 4 bases clipped from V and 5 bases from J, the junction kept 7 bases outside the gene matches. This CDR3 comprises 14 residues.